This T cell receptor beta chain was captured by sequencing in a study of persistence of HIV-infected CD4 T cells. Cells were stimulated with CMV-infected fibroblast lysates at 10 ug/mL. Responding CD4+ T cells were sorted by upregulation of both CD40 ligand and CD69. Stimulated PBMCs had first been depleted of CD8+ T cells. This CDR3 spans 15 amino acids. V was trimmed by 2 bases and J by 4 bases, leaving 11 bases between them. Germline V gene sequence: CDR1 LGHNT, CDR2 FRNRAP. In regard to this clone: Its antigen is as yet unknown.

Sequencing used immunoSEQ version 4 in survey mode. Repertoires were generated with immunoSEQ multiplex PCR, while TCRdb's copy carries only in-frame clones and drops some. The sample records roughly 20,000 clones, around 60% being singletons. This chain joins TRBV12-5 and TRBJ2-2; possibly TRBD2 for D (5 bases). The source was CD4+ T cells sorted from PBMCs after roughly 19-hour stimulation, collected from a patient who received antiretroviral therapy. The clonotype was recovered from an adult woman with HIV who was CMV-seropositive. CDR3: CASGLKTGSTGELFF. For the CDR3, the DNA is TGTGCTAGTGGTTTGAAAACGGGATCCACCGGGGAGCTGTTTTTT.